The rows below give T cell receptor beta chains drawn from one sample of a study of T cell repertoires in cytomegalovirus infection. Their cognate antigens are unknown. A single record per CDR3 protein comes from TCRdb applying MiXCR to the reads. The data show a few hundred thousand distinct CDR3 sequences, with around 40% seen just once and around 48% held by the top ten. The material sequenced was cultured PBMCs, taken from culture after CMV antigen stimulation. The source of these receptors is a human donor in good health (CMV status not recorded). Some clones in this sample may be carry-over from other donors' samples. Each CDR3 is given with its conserved first and last residue. Each record gives: D gene, CDR3 length, V gene, clone size, J gene, CDR3 protein, CDR3 DNA. D genes are given only for firm matches. Clone sizes are given selectively: once, few, many, or a class where the clone is expanded.

TRBD1,16,TRBV12-3/TRBV12-4,NA,TRBJ1-6,CASSFRDRGHNSPLHF,TGTGCCAGCAGTTTCCGGGACAGGGGCCATAATTCACCCCTCCACTTT
TRBD2,16,TRBV7-2,NA,TRBJ2-1,CASSSSGGHSYNEQFF,TGTGCCAGCAGTTCCAGCGGGGGCCACTCCTACAATGAGCAGTTCTTC
NA,15,TRBV6-1,NA,TRBJ2-5,CASSEGTARRETQYF,TGTGCCAGCAGTGAAGGGACAGCTCGCAGGGAGACCCAGTACTTC
NA,15,TRBV5-4,NA,TRBJ1-6,CASSLAPGDNSPLHF,TGTGCCAGCAGCTTGGCCCCGGGAGATAATTCACCCCTCCACTTT
NA,16,TRBV13,NA,TRBJ2-5,CASSPRRGGFQETQYF,TGTGCCAGCAGCCCGCGAAGGGGGGGATTCCAAGAGACCCAGTACTTC
NA,15,TRBV10-3,NA,TRBJ2-1,CAISEDLASLNEQFF,TGTGCCATCAGTGAGGACCTAGCATCCCTCAATGAGCAGTTCTTC
TRBD1,16,TRBV11-2,NA,TRBJ2-7,CASSQIGQGFLREQYF,TGTGCCAGCAGCCAAATTGGACAGGGGTTTTTGCGCGAGCAGTACTTC
NA,12,TRBV7-9,NA,TRBJ2-7,CASSFQDQKQYF,TGTGCCAGCAGCTTCCAGGACCAGAAGCAGTACTTC
TRBD1,16,TRBV12-3/TRBV12-4,few,TRBJ2-5,CASRTGQHENQETQYF,TGTGCCAGCCGGACAGGGCAGCACGAAAACCAAGAGACCCAGTACTTC
NA,12,TRBV7-8,NA,TRBJ2-5,CASSTQRETQYF,TGTGCCAGCAGCACTCAAAGGGAGACCCAGTACTTC
TRBD2,14,TRBV7-8,NA,TRBJ2-3,CASSPGRVGDTQYF,TGTGCCAGCAGCCCTGGGAGGGTTGGAGATACGCAGTATTTT
NA,13,TRBV4-1,NA,TRBJ1-5,CASSRFLSRNQHF,TGCGCCAGCAGCCGCTTTCTGAGCCGCAACCAGCATTTT
NA,14,TRBV18,NA,TRBJ2-7,CASSSSGYVGEQYF,TGTGCCAGCTCATCATCCGGTTACGTGGGAGAGCAGTACTTC
TRBD1,19,TRBV5-1,NA,TRBJ2-3,CASSQQPGQGIISTDTQYF,TGCGCCAGCAGCCAGCAACCGGGACAGGGAATTATTAGCACAGATACGCAGTATTTT
NA,15,TRBV5-1,NA,TRBJ1-3,CASSPGHQAGNTIYF,TGCGCCAGCAGCCCGGGACACCAGGCCGGAAACACCATATATTTT
TRBD2,16,TRBV7-4,NA,TRBJ2-5,CASSFTSGVLQETQYF,TGTGCCAGCAGCTTTACTAGCGGGGTACTACAAGAGACCCAGTACTTC
NA,13,TRBV27,NA,TRBJ2-3,CASSSPLVYTQYF,TGTGCCAGCAGTTCCCCTCTCGTCTATACGCAGTATTTT
NA,13,TRBV12-3/TRBV12-4,NA,TRBJ2-7,CASRGDRSYEQYF,TGTGCCAGCAGGGGAGACCGGTCCTACGAGCAGTACTTC
NA,12,TRBV29-1,NA,TRBJ1-2,CSVDSGGGGYTF,TGCAGCGTTGATTCCGGGGGGGGTGGCTACACCTTC
TRBD1,15,TRBV5-1,NA,TRBJ1-1,CASSLQTGQNTEAFF,TGCGCCAGCAGCCTGCAGACAGGGCAGAACACTGAAGCTTTCTTT
NA,15,TRBV7-2,many,TRBJ2-3,CASSPEGGFTDTQYF,TGTGCCAGCAGCCCAGAGGGGGGGTTCACAGATACGCAGTATTTT
NA,15,TRBV9,NA,TRBJ2-5,CASSTLDTFQETQYF,TGTGCCAGCAGCACTCTTGACACCTTCCAAGAGACCCAGTACTTC
TRBD1,16,TRBV4-3,few,TRBJ1-6,CASSPRWGQGNSPLHF,TGCGCCAGCAGCCCACGATGGGGACAGGGTAATTCACCCCTCCACTTT
NA,15,TRBV6-6,few,TRBJ1-1,CASSYPVGGKAEAFF,TGTGCCAGCAGTTACCCGGTGGGGGGGAAGGCTGAAGCTTTCTTT
NA,15,TRBV6-6,few,TRBJ2-3,CASRLGGLGTDTQYF,TGTGCCAGCCGCCTAGGGGGTTTAGGTACAGATACGCAGTATTTT
NA,15,TRBV4-1,few,TRBJ1-4,CASSHPGTRGEKLFF,TGCGCCAGCAGCCATCCCGGGACCAGAGGTGAAAAACTGTTTTTT
NA,13,TRBV6-1,few,TRBJ2-1,CASSEGNYNEQFF,TGTGCCAGCAGTGAAGGCAACTACAATGAGCAGTTCTTC
NA,13,TRBV15,NA,TRBJ2-7,CATRLTGTYEQYF,TGTGCCACCAGGCTGACAGGAACCTACGAGCAGTACTTC
NA,15,TRBV19,NA,TRBJ2-1,CASSMWVSSYNEQFF,TGTGCCAGTAGTATGTGGGTGAGCTCCTACAATGAGCAGTTCTTC
NA,14,TRBV18,NA,TRBJ1-4,CASSPESRREKLFF,TGTGCCAGCTCACCAGAGTCCAGGAGGGAAAAACTGTTTTTT
TRBD2,14,TRBV7-9,few,TRBJ2-5,CASSSYPGGETQYF,TGTGCCAGCAGCTCATACCCGGGAGGAGAGACCCAGTACTTC
NA,15,TRBV29-1,NA,TRBJ1-2,CSVAEWRPVNYGYTF,TGCAGCGTTGCAGAGTGGAGGCCCGTTAACTATGGCTACACCTTC
NA,16,TRBV11-2,NA,TRBJ2-1,CASSFRWASKVNEQFF,TGTGCCAGCAGCTTCCGCTGGGCCTCGAAGGTAAATGAGCAGTTCTTC
TRBD2,20,TRBV7-6,few,TRBJ2-1,CASSLRPPPTSGRLYNEQFF,TGTGCCAGCAGCTTAAGGCCCCCCCCAACTAGCGGGAGGCTTTACAATGAGCAGTTCTTC
TRBD1,16,TRBV18,NA,TRBJ2-3,CASSPFRQGAGDTQYF,TGTGCCAGCTCACCCTTTCGACAGGGGGCCGGAGATACGCAGTATTTT
TRBD2,16,TRBV3-1,few,TRBJ2-1,CASSQERTSGVNEQFF,TGTGCCAGCAGCCAAGAGCGTACTAGCGGGGTCAATGAGCAGTTCTTC
NA,12,TRBV6-2/TRBV6-3,NA,TRBJ2-3,CASSLSVHTQYF,TGTGCCAGCAGTCTTAGCGTTCATACGCAGTATTTT
NA,16,TRBV7-9,NA,TRBJ2-5,CASSPIPGDGRETQYF,TGTGCCAGCAGCCCCATCCCAGGGGACGGGAGAGAGACCCAGTACTTC
TRBD2,15,TRBV10-3,NA,TRBJ2-3,CALGGAVASTDTQYF,TGTGCCCTCGGGGGGGCAGTCGCTAGCACAGATACGCAGTATTTT
NA,14,TRBV24-1,few,TRBJ2-2,CATSDLSYTGELFF,TGTGCCACCAGTGATCTCTCCTACACCGGGGAGCTGTTTTTT
TRBD2,15,TRBV18,NA,TRBJ2-5,CASSPPSGSLKTQYF,TGTGCCAGCTCACCACCCAGCGGGAGTTTGAAGACCCAGTACTTC
TRBD2,17,TRBV7-8,NA,TRBJ2-7,CASSLLGGLAGLSEQYF,TGTGCCAGCAGCTTGCTCGGCGGGCTAGCGGGACTATCTGAGCAGTACTTC
NA,13,TRBV6-6,few,TRBJ1-1,CASTTPRDGEAFF,TGTGCCAGCACTACACCCCGGGACGGGGAAGCTTTCTTT
NA,15,TRBV7-2,few,TRBJ2-1,CASSLSWGSYNEQFF,TGTGCCAGCAGCTTGTCATGGGGCTCCTACAATGAGCAGTTCTTC
NA,14,TRBV28,NA,TRBJ2-7,CASKALNSPYEQYF,TGTGCCAGCAAGGCCCTGAACAGCCCCTACGAGCAGTACTTC
TRBD2,16,TRBV7-8,few,TRBJ2-1,CASSPRLASRYNEQFF,TGTGCCAGCAGCCCGAGACTAGCGTCCCGCTACAATGAGCAGTTCTTC
TRBD2,13,TRBV27,NA,TRBJ2-1,CATRLAGYNEQFF,TGTGCCACCAGACTAGCGGGGTACAATGAGCAGTTCTTC
NA,15,TRBV7-2,NA,TRBJ2-3,CASSLDGSSTDTQYF,TGTGCCAGCAGTTTAGACGGATCTAGCACAGATACGCAGTATTTT